This T cell receptor beta chain derives from a study of shared clonotypes between healthy human individuals. This clone appeared many times. For each subset, genomic DNA was distributed in equal portions over several immunoSEQ plates. PCR replicates performed on unsorted PBMC used 300 to 350 ng DNA, roughly 27,000 T cell genomes. The data were produced by immunoSEQ multiplex PCR, yet TCRdb's version contains in-frame clones alone and is incomplete. Among about 530,000 clones listed, about 75% were seen once. There are 15 residues in the CDR3. V lost 4 bases and J lost 4; bases outside the gene matches: 5. Germline V lookup: CDR1 SGDLS, CDR2 YYNGEE.

V and J are TRBV9 and TRBJ1-5; 10 nucleotides align to TRBD1. Specimen: PBMCs. The clonotype originates from a woman in her thirties or forties in good health. Some clones in this sample may be carry-over from other donors' samples. CDR3 nucleotides: TGTGCCAGCAGCCCGGGGACAGGGGCAAATCAGCCCCAGCATTTT. Encoded protein: CASSPGTGANQPQHF.